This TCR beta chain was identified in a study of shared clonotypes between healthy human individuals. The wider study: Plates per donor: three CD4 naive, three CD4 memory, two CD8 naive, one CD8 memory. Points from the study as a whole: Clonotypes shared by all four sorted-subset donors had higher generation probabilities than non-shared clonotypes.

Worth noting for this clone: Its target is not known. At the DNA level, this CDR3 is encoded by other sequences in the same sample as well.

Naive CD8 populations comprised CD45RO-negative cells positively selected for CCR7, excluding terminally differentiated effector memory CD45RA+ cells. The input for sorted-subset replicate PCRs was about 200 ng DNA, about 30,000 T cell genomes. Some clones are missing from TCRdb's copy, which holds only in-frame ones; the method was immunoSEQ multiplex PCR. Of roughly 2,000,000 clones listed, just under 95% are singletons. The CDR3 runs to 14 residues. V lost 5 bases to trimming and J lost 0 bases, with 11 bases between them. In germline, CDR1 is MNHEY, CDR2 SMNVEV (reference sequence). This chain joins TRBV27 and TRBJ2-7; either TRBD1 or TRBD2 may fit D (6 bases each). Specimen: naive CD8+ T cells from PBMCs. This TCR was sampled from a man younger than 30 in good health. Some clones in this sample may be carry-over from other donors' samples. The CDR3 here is CASSTGTHSYEQYF. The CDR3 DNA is TGTGCCAGCAGTACAGGGACTCACTCCTACGAGCAGTACTTC.